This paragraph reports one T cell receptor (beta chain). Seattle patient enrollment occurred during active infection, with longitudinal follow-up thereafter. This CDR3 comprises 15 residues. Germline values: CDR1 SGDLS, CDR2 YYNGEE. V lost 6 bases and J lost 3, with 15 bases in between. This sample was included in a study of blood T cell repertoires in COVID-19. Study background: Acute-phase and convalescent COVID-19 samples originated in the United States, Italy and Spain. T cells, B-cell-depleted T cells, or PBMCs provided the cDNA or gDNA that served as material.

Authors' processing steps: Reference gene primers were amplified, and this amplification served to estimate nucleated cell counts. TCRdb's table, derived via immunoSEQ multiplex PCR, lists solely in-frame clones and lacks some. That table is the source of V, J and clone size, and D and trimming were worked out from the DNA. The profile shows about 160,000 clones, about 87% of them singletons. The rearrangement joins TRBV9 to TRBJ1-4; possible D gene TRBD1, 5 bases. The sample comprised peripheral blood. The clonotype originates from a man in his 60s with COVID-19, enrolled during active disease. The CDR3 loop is CASTSGWGANEKLFF. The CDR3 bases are TGTGCCAGCACCTCGGGGTGGGGGGCTAATGAAAAACTGTTTTTT.